This is a list of T cell receptor beta chains from one sample in a study of T-cell reconstitution after alpha-beta-depleted transplantation in children. MiXCR, run by TCRdb on the PCR reads, gives a single entry per CDR3 protein. The sample contains fewer than 550,000 distinct CDR3 sequences, roughly an eighth of which appear only once. The sequencing here drew on PBMCs, mostly from graft donor cells, taken 180 days after TCRalphabeta/CD19-depleted stem cell transplant. These receptors came from a female patient aged 2 to 10 who had a stem cell transplant for aplastic anemia, so the T cells may come from the graft donor. The CDR3 runs from the conserved cysteine through the conserved F or W. The D gene is left open where the match is weak. Clone sizes are given selectively: once, few, many, or a class where the clone is expanded.

j_call	v_call	clone_size	d_call	cdr3_aa	cdr3_nt
TRBJ2-2	TRBV11-2	many	TRBD2	CASSFLATGGTGELFF	TGTGCCAGCAGCTTCCTCGCCACGGGAGGTACCGGGGAGCTGTTTTTT
TRBJ2-5	TRBV4-3	few	NA	CASSQGSSEETQYF	TGCGCCAGCAGCCAAGGATCTTCGGAGGAGACCCAGTACTTC
TRBJ2-2	TRBV6-1	few	TRBD1	CASNDRAYTGELFF	TGTGCCAGCAATGACAGGGCGTACACCGGGGAGCTGTTTTTT
TRBJ2-2	TRBV7-6	few	TRBD1	CASSLGDRAAGELFF	TGTGCCAGCAGCCTAGGGGACAGGGCTGCCGGGGAGCTGTTTTTT
TRBJ2-2	TRBV15	NA	NA	CATSSTGELFF	TGTGCCACCAGCAGCACCGGGGAGCTGTTTTTT
TRBJ2-1	TRBV12-5	NA	TRBD2	CASGLRLAGDWNEQFF	TGTGCTAGTGGTTTGCGACTAGCGGGAGATTGGAATGAGCAGTTCTTC
TRBJ2-2	TRBV9	NA	TRBD2	CASSVVGTSGTTGELFF	TGTGCCAGCAGCGTAGTCGGTACTAGCGGGACAACCGGGGAGCTGTTTTTT
TRBJ1-1	TRBV4-2	NA	NA	CASSQERRTVNTEAFF	TGTGCCAGCAGCCAAGAAAGGCGGACAGTGAACACTGAAGCTTTCTTT
TRBJ1-1	TRBV12-3/TRBV12-4	few	NA	CASSWDTLNTEAFF	TGTGCCAGCAGTTGGGACACCTTGAACACTGAAGCTTTCTTT
TRBJ2-7	TRBV7-2	few	NA	CASSLGGGIAGEQYF	TGTGCCAGCAGCCTAGGGGGAGGGATAGCTGGCGAGCAGTACTTC
TRBJ2-3	TRBV7-2	NA	NA	CASSFLREYSTDTQYF	TGTGCCAGCAGCTTTTTGAGGGAATATAGCACAGATACGCAGTATTTT
TRBJ2-1	TRBV7-9	few	NA	CASSPSPNEQFF	TGTGCCAGCAGTCCTAGCCCCAATGAGCAGTTCTTC
TRBJ1-1	TRBV7-9	NA	TRBD1	CASSVDRGENTEAFF	TGTGCCAGCAGCGTGGACAGGGGGGAGAACACTGAAGCTTTCTTT
TRBJ2-1	TRBV7-2	NA	NA	CASSLGLERAYNEQFF	TGTGCCAGCAGCTTAGGGCTAGAAAGGGCCTACAATGAGCAGTTCTTC
TRBJ2-5	TRBV12-3/TRBV12-4	few	TRBD1	CASSLLGQPGETQYF	TGTGCCAGCAGTTTGCTGGGACAGCCAGGAGAGACCCAGTACTTC
TRBJ2-3	TRBV29-1	few	NA	CSVEARGDTQYF	TGCAGCGTTGAAGCCCGGGGAGACACGCAGTATTTT
TRBJ2-3	TRBV24-1	many	TRBD1	CATSDLSGGTGGTDTQYF	TGTGCCACCAGTGATTTAAGCGGCGGCACAGGGGGCACAGATACGCAGTATTTT
TRBJ2-1	TRBV24-1	NA	TRBD1	CATSEVDRGRLYNEQFF	TGTGCCACCAGTGAAGTAGACAGGGGGCGCCTCTACAATGAGCAGTTCTTC
TRBJ2-5	TRBV14	many	NA	CASSQVGQLQETQYF	TGTGCCAGCAGCCAAGTCGGACAGTTACAAGAGACCCAGTACTTC
TRBJ2-5	TRBV7-9	NA	NA	CASSFFSGEETQYF	TGTGCCAGCAGCTTTTTCTCTGGGGAAGAGACCCAGTACTTC
TRBJ2-2	TRBV19	few	NA	CASTPRPGNTGELFF	TGTGCCAGTACCCCACGCCCGGGGAACACCGGGGAGCTGTTTTTT
TRBJ1-6	TRBV6-5	NA	TRBD1	CASSSTGALNSPLHF	TGTGCCAGCAGTTCGACAGGGGCTCTTAATTCACCCCTCCACTTT
TRBJ2-3	TRBV7-2	few	TRBD1	CASSLKRQGPSTDTQYF	TGTGCCAGCAGCTTGAAGAGACAGGGCCCGTCCACAGATACGCAGTATTTT
TRBJ2-2	TRBV28	NA	NA	CASSRYPTGELFF	TGTGCCAGCAGTCGGTATCCCACCGGGGAGCTGTTTTTT
TRBJ1-6	TRBV6-5	NA	NA	CASSYSSSGSSYNSPLHF	TGTGCCAGCAGTTACTCCTCCTCTGGGAGCTCCTATAATTCACCCCTCCACTTT
TRBJ2-5	TRBV20-1	few	NA	CSCERAPQETQYF	TGCAGTTGCGAGAGGGCCCCTCAAGAGACCCAGTACTTC
TRBJ2-1	TRBV19	NA	TRBD2	CASFSGRASYNEQFF	TGTGCCAGTTTTAGCGGGAGGGCTTCCTACAATGAGCAGTTCTTC
TRBJ2-3	TRBV12-3/TRBV12-4	NA	TRBD2	CASSRLAGGLKDTQYF	TGTGCCAGCTCCCGACTAGCGGGGGGGCTTAAAGATACGCAGTATTTT
TRBJ2-7	TRBV12-3/TRBV12-4	NA	TRBD1	CASKARGTGDSYEQYF	TGTGCCAGCAAAGCCCGGGGGACAGGTGATTCCTACGAGCAGTACTTC
TRBJ1-5	TRBV29-1	few	NA	CSVAPRGPDQPQHF	TGCAGCGTTGCGCCAAGGGGACCGGATCAGCCCCAGCATTTT
TRBJ2-1	TRBV5-1	many	TRBD1	CASSMRTGTNEQFF	TGCGCCAGCAGCATGAGGACAGGAACCAATGAGCAGTTCTTC
TRBJ1-1	TRBV5-1	many	NA	CASSLGPRTEAFF	TGCGCCAGCAGCTTGGGACCGCGCACTGAAGCTTTCTTT
TRBJ2-1	TRBV7-2	NA	NA	CASSGRGNEQFF	TGTGCCAGCAGCGGGAGAGGGAATGAGCAGTTCTTC
TRBJ2-3	TRBV29-1	many	NA	CSVGGRRSTDTQYF	TGCAGCGTGGGTGGACGGAGAAGCACAGATACGCAGTATTTT
TRBJ2-2	TRBV5-1	many	TRBD2	CASSPPRLAGEWDTGELFF	TGCGCCAGCAGCCCTCCCCGACTAGCGGGAGAGTGGGACACCGGGGAGCTGTTTTTT
TRBJ2-7	TRBV29-1	many	TRBD2	CSYVAGSAGEQYF	TGCAGCTACGTAGCGGGATCTGCTGGTGAGCAGTACTTC
TRBJ1-1	TRBV10-3	NA	NA	CAISVGAETEAFF	TGTGCCATCAGTGTGGGGGCAGAAACTGAAGCTTTCTTT
TRBJ2-7	TRBV9	few	NA	CASSVGRGLSYEQYF	TGTGCCAGCAGCGTAGGACGGGGGCTCTCCTACGAGCAGTACTTC
TRBJ1-3	TRBV29-1	few	TRBD1	CSVETDRETGNTIYF	TGCAGCGTTGAAACGGACAGGGAAACTGGAAACACCATATATTTT
TRBJ1-1	TRBV19	NA	NA	CASSILYRNTEAFF	TGTGCCAGTAGTATCCTATATAGGAACACTGAAGCTTTCTTT
TRBJ2-2	TRBV6-1	few	TRBD2	CATRLAGVGGELFF	TGTGCCACCCGACTAGCGGGAGTTGGCGGGGAGCTGTTTTTT
TRBJ1-1	TRBV7-2	many	NA	CASSPSSVNTEAFF	TGTGCCAGCAGCCCCTCCAGCGTGAACACTGAAGCTTTCTTT
TRBJ2-7	TRBV7-9	NA	TRBD2	CASSLGASGTSYEQYF	TGTGCCAGCAGCTTAGGGGCTAGCGGGACTTCCTACGAGCAGTACTTC
TRBJ2-3	TRBV20-1	few	NA	CSAMRAEADTQYF	TGCAGTGCCATGCGTGCTGAAGCAGATACGCAGTATTTT
TRBJ2-2	TRBV11-2	NA	NA	CASSLVAGNAGELFF	TGTGCCAGCAGCTTAGTCGCAGGAAATGCCGGGGAGCTGTTTTTT
TRBJ2-7	TRBV20-1	NA	TRBD1	CSAPRQGTAEQYF	TGCAGTGCCCCACGACAGGGGACGGCCGAGCAGTACTTC
TRBJ2-7	TRBV28	few	NA	CASSLVVYRDPYEQYF	TGTGCCAGCAGTTTGGTGGTGTACAGGGACCCCTACGAGCAGTACTTC
TRBJ2-5	TRBV4-3	few	TRBD1	CASSQDPPTGGKETQYF	TGCGCCAGCAGCCAAGATCCCCCCACAGGGGGCAAAGAGACCCAGTACTTC
TRBJ1-2	TRBV15	NA	NA	CATSSGPRDYGYTF	TGTGCCACCAGCAGCGGACCCCGCGACTATGGCTACACCTTC